One and the same sample provided the 8 T cell receptor beta chains below, sequenced in a study of cytomegalovirus exposure and HLA in healthy donors. It was with 60 Vbeta and 13 Jbeta primers that the PCR ran. The repertoire was sequenced with immunoSEQ multiplex PCR; TCRdb's copy has only in-frame clones and lacks some. The sample shows 120,000 or so clones, 74% of them seen only once. The sample was PBMCs. The receptors were sampled from a woman in her 50s in good health and CMV-seropositive.

The J gene is TRBJ1-1, the V gene TRBV10-3; D is unresolved. Trimming removed 3 bases from V and 0 bases from J, with 8 bases in between. Germline V gives CDR1 ENHRY, CDR2 SYGVKD. The CDR3 extends over 14 amino acids. DNA for the CDR3: TGTGCCATCAGTGACAGAACCCTGAACACTGAAGCTTTCTTT. As protein: CAISDRTLNTEAFF.

The CDR3 here is CARAWDSPNEKLFF. CDR3 nucleotides: TGCGCCAGAGCCTGGGACAGCCCTAATGAAAAACTGTTTTTT. This rearrangement joins TRBV23-1 to TRBJ1-4; 7 bases are a match to TRBD1. TRBV23-1 is reported as an ORF; its role is uncertain. The trim removed 9 bases at V and 3 bases at J, leaving 7 bases unmatched. The CDR3 totals 14 residues.

This clone was picked up a small number of times. This chain links TRBV5-1 with TRBJ2-2; D is ambiguous. Germline CDR1 and CDR2: SGHRS and YFSETQ. V dropped 0 bases and J dropped 5 bases, with 8 bases sitting between them. CDR3 length: 14 residues. The CDR3 DNA reads as TGCGCCAGCAGCTTGGGCAGGATTACCGGGGAGCTGTTTTTT. Its protein is CASSLGRITGELFF.

A few counts support this clone. The rearrangement uses TRBV30 and TRBJ1-1; D gene ambiguous. The V and J ends lost 3 bases and 5 bases respectively, with 10 bases between them. The CDR3 is made up of 12 amino acids. The germline V gene has CDR1 GTSNPN and CDR2 SVGIG (reference sequence). This CDR3 reads CAWRPGMTEAFF. For the CDR3, the DNA is TGTGCCTGGAGACCGGGAATGACTGAAGCTTTCTTT.

The rearrangement links TRBV5-6 to TRBJ1-1; D is possibly TRBD1 (5 bases). The germline V gene has CDR1 SGHDT and CDR2 YYEEEE. The CDR3 extends over 14 amino acids. With 2 bases removed from V and 6 bases from J, the gap between germline ends came to 14 bases. The CDR3 DNA is TGTGCCAGCAGCTTCCGGGGGGTAGGTGCTGAAGCTTTCTTT. Translating gives CASSFRGVGAEAFF.

The chain couples TRBV18 to TRBJ1-1, with TRBD1 identical over 8 bases. The germline gives CDR1 KGHSH, CDR2 LQKENI. This CDR3 is 14 amino acids long. The V and J ends lost 6 bases and 4 bases, in that order; junction bases with no gene match: 7. CDR3 amino acids: CASSPQGAFTEAFF. The CDR3 coding sequence is TGTGCCAGCTCTCCGCAGGGGGCCTTCACTGAAGCTTTCTTT.

This chain links TRBV9 with TRBJ2-2; TRBD1 matches 8 bases. Germline V gives CDR1 SGDLS, CDR2 YYNGEE. The CDR3 sequence is 16 residues long. V lost 4 bases, J lost 2 bases, and 7 bases stayed unmatched. The CDR3 reads CASSHRGAFNTGELFF. CDR3 DNA: TGTGCCAGCAGCCACAGGGGGGCGTTCAACACCGGGGAGCTGTTTTTT.

The chain recombines TRBV4-1 with TRBJ1-3; no clear D. The germline V gene encodes CDR1 MGHRA and CDR2 YSYEKL. V was trimmed by 1 base and J by 7 bases, leaving 14 bases between them. This CDR3 region has 15 residues. The CDR3 sequence is CASSQGYPRRNTIYF. CDR3 DNA: TGCGCCAGCAGCCAAGGCTATCCCCGGAGGAACACCATATATTTT.